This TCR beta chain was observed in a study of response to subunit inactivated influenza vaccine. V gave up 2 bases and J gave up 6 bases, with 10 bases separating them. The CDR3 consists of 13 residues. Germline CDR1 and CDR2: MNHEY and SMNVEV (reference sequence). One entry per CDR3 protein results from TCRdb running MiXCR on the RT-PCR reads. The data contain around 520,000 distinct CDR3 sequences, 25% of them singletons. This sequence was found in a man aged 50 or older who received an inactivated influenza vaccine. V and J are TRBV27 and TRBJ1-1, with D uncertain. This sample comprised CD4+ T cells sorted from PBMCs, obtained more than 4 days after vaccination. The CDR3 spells CASSLKVFSEAFF. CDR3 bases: TGTGCCAGCAGTTTAAAGGTATTCTCTGAAGCTTTCTTT.